The 25 T cell receptor beta chains below come from one sample, sequenced in a study of cytomegalovirus exposure and HLA in healthy donors. The PCR had 60 Vbeta and 13 Jbeta primers. Method: immunoSEQ multiplex PCR; TCRdb's copy keeps in-frame clones and lacks some. The sample yields 150,000 or so clones, less than 85% seen once. Sequenced: PBMCs. These receptors were collected from a man aged 18 to 30 in good health and CMV-seropositive.

The chain employs TRBV4-1 and TRBJ1-1; 9 nucleotides align to TRBD1. The germline V gene has CDR1 MGHRA and CDR2 YSYEKL. The CDR3 is 16 residues long. V was pared by 0 bases and J by 7 bases, with 9 bases of the junction left unmatched. CDR3 bases: TGCGCCAGCAGCCAAGATAAGGGGACAGGGTTCTTTGAAGCTTTCTTT. Its protein product is CASSQDKGTGFFEAFF.

The V call is TRBV19, the J call TRBJ2-7; D not resolved. The CDR3 runs 14 residues. V dropped 5 bases and J dropped 0 bases, with 11 bases sitting between them. Germline loops: CDR1 LNHDA, CDR2 SQIVND (reference sequence). The CDR3 loop reads CASSQSVSSYEQYF. The CDR3 region has the DNA TGTGCCAGTAGTCAATCGGTAAGCTCCTACGAGCAGTACTTC.

The chain joins TRBV2 to TRBJ2-3; 8 positions agree with TRBD1. V shed 3 bases, J shed 3 bases, and the junction held 2 bases outside the gene matches. This CDR3 spans 14 amino acids. Looked up from germline, CDR1 is SNHLY and CDR2 is FYNNEI. The CDR3 region is CASSDRGRTDTQYF. CDR3 DNA sequence: TGTGCCAGCAGTGACAGGGGGCGTACAGATACGCAGTATTTT.

This rearrangement joins TRBV5-4 to TRBJ1-5, with a tentative D call TRBD1 (6 bases). The CDR3 consists of 14 residues. The V gene's germline CDR1 is SGHNT and CDR2 YYREEE (reference sequence). V gave up 5 bases and J gave up 3 bases, with 12 bases separating them. The DNA of the CDR3 is TGTGCCAGCAGTCTACAGGGCAACAATCAGCCCCAGCATTTT. Its translation is CASSLQGNNQPQHF.

This clone was observed once. J is TRBJ2-7 and V is TRBV6-5; D is perhaps TRBD1 (6 bases). In germline, CDR1 is MNHEY, CDR2 SVGAGI. The CDR3 consists of 14 residues. V was pared by 6 bases and J by 0 bases, with 12 bases between. The CDR3 is CASRRQDLSYEQYF. The CDR3 nucleotides read TGTGCCAGCAGACGACAGGACCTCTCCTACGAGCAGTACTTC.

The genes are TRBV5-4 and TRBJ1-6; unclear D gene. From germline, CDR1 is SGHNT and CDR2 YYREEE (reference sequence). The V end lost 2 bases, the J end lost 0 bases, and 18 bases lay between the germline ends. CDR3 length equals 19 residues. The CDR3: CASSFGGEGLSSYNSPLHF. CDR3 DNA: TGTGCCAGCAGCTTCGGAGGCGAAGGTTTAAGCTCCTATAATTCACCCCTCCACTTT.

The genes are TRBV7-6 and TRBJ2-7; 10 bases line up with TRBD2. Germline CDR1 SGHVS, CDR2 FNYEAQ. V trimming: 6 bases; J trimming: 1 base; junction bases outside the gene matches: 6. This CDR3 is 15 amino acids long. The CDR3 loop reads CASSPGSGRSYEQYF. The DNA of the CDR3 is TGTGCCAGCAGTCCCGGTAGCGGGAGGTCCTACGAGCAGTACTTC. The full variable domain, in which reference TRBV7-6 and TRBJ2-7 provide the parts outside the CDR3, is GAGVSQSPRYKVTKRGQDVALRCDPISGHVSLYWYRQALGQGPEFLTYFNYEAQQDKSGLPNDRFSAERPEGSISTLTIQRTEQRDSAMYRCASSPGSGRSYEQYFGPGTRLTVT.

The genes are TRBV5-4 and TRBJ2-3; D is possibly TRBD1 (6 bases). Deletions cut 4 bases from V and 4 bases from J, with 13 bases between. The germline CDR1 and CDR2 sequences are SGHNT and YYREEE (reference sequence). The CDR3 loop spans 14 amino acids. As DNA, the CDR3 is TGTGCCAGCAGCCCCGGTTGGGGGCCAGATACGCAGTATTTT. Encoded protein: CASSPGWGPDTQYF.

This clone was detected only a few times. The chain recombines TRBV7-5 with TRBJ2-1; TRBD2 is the table's D call, not checked against the DNA. TRBV7-5 is described as a pseudogene. The CDR3 is made up of 12 amino acids. CDR3 DNA sequence: TGTGCCAGAAGCTTAGAGCGGGACTCCCTTTTCTTC. Protein product: CARSLERDSLFF.

The V and J genes are TRBV6-5 and TRBJ2-1, with D perhaps TRBD1 (6 bases). This CDR3 is 15 amino acids long. Trimming took off 6 bases at V and 8 bases at J, with 20 bases between the two ends. Germline CDR1 is MNHEY and CDR2 is SVGAGI. The CDR3 bases are TGTGCCAGCAGCCAACTACAGGGCCAGACCGATGAGCAGTTCTTC. Protein sequence: CASSQLQGQTDEQFF.

The chain uses TRBV11-2 and TRBJ1-6, with no clear D. Looked up from germline, CDR1 is SGHAT and CDR2 is FQNNGV. This CDR3 contains 14 residues. V was shortened by 1 base and J by 8 bases, with 9 bases between the two germline ends. CDR3 DNA sequence: TGTGCCAGCAGCTTAGCAGTGAGGGATTCACCCCTCCACTTT. Amino acid sequence: CASSLAVRDSPLHF.

The chain couples TRBV28 to TRBJ2-3; 11 nucleotides line up with TRBD2. There are 16 residues in the CDR3. The V gene's germline CDR1 is MDHEN and CDR2 SYDVKM. V shed 3 bases and J 8 bases; nucleotides not matched to a gene: 10. Written as DNA, the CDR3 is TGTGCCAGCAGTTTCAATAGCGGGGGGGCCGCCGTTACGCAGTATTTT. It is translated as CASSFNSGGAAVTQYF.

The gene calls are TRBV4-1 and TRBJ2-7, with 9 bases that match TRBD2. Germline lookup yields CDR1 MGHRA and CDR2 YSYEKL. CDR3 length: 15 amino acids. V shed 2 bases and J 7 bases; nucleotides not matched to a gene: 9. The CDR3 sequence: CASSQTAGGSGEQYF. The CDR3 DNA sequence: TGCGCCAGCAGCCAAACAGCGGGAGGATCGGGTGAGCAGTACTTC.

This chain uses TRBV6-6 with TRBJ2-1, with TRBD2 identical over 9 bases. This CDR3 region has 14 residues. CDR1 and CDR2 from the germline V gene are MNHNY and SVGAGI (reference sequence). With V trimmed by 8 bases and J by 7 bases, 9 bases remained unmatched. CDR3 sequence: CASYPGSGGNEQFF. DNA of the CDR3: TGTGCCAGCTACCCTGGCAGCGGGGGGAATGAGCAGTTCTTC.

J is TRBJ2-7 and V is TRBV15; no definite D call. The CDR3 has 14 amino acids. Trimming took 0 bases from V and 1 from J, leaving 7 bases between them. Per the germline V gene, CDR1 is LNHNV and CDR2 is YYDKDF (reference sequence). As DNA, the CDR3 is TGTGCCACCAGCAGAGAGGGCACGTCCTACGAGCAGTACTTC. As protein: CATSREGTSYEQYF.

The V gene is TRBV25-1, the J gene TRBJ2-1; the match to TRBD2 covers 15 bases. The CDR3 extends over 16 amino acids. In germline, CDR1 is MGHDK, CDR2 SYGVNS. J was trimmed by 6 bases and V by 3 bases; bases with no gene match: 3. The CDR3 bases are TGTGCCAGCAGTGAGCGGACTAGCGGGAGGGTCAATGAGCAGTTCTTC. Protein: CASSERTSGRVNEQFF. The whole variable domain, filled in from reference TRBV25-1 and TRBJ2-1, reads EADIYQTPRYLVIGTGKKITLECSQTMGHDKMYWYQQDPGMELHLIHYSYGVNSTEKGDLSSESTVSRIRTEHFPLTLESARPSHTSQYLCASSERTSGRVNEQFFGPGTRLTVL.

This chain links TRBV4-1 with TRBJ2-7; unclear D gene. Trimming pared 1 base from V and 3 bases from J, leaving 16 bases between. This CDR3 is 16 amino acids long. The V gene's germline CDR1 is MGHRA and CDR2 YSYEKL. The CDR3 region has the DNA TGCGCCAGCAGCCAAGCTAAAGACACCCTTTTCTACGAGCAGTACTTC. Translation: CASSQAKDTLFYEQYF.

The chain couples TRBV5-6 to TRBJ1-1, with D uncertain. The CDR3 is 13 amino acids. Germline-derived CDR1 and CDR2 are SGHDT and YYEEEE. V was cut by 4 bases and J by 8 bases, with 15 bases left in between. CDR3 coding DNA: TGTGCCAGCAGCGTGTCGGTCCGCGAAGAAGCTTTCTTT. Its translation is CASSVSVREEAFF.

The chain recombines TRBV11-2 with TRBJ2-7; 7 nucleotides line up with TRBD1. The CDR3 runs 15 residues. Germline CDR1 is SGHAT and CDR2 is FQNNGV. V gave up 1 base and J gave up 3 bases; unmatched junction bases: 6. This chain's CDR3 is CASSLGWRTGYEQYF. CDR3 DNA: TGTGCCAGCAGCTTAGGGTGGAGGACAGGCTACGAGCAGTACTTC.

Only one count was recorded for this clone. The rearrangement uses TRBV6-5 and TRBJ1-2; a possible D gene is TRBD1 (6 bases). Trimming cost V 0 bases and J 4 bases, with 9 bases left between them. Germline V gene data show CDR1 as MNHEY and CDR2 as SVGAGI. This CDR3 has 14 amino acids. The CDR3: CASSYSAGAYGYTF. The CDR3 region has the DNA TGTGCCAGCAGTTACTCGGCAGGGGCCTATGGCTACACCTTC.

This chain joins TRBV27 and TRBJ1-1, with D unresolved. Germline CDR1 and CDR2: MNHEY and SMNVEV (reference sequence). V was trimmed by 3 bases and J by 6 bases, leaving 14 bases between them. The length of the CDR3 is 14 residues. CDR3 in DNA: TGTGCCAGCAGTTTCGAGCCGCCGCCCGCTGAAGCTTTCTTT. As protein: CASSFEPPPAEAFF.

V is TRBV27 and J is TRBJ2-3; D is uncertain. There are 15 residues in the CDR3. The germline V and J ends were trimmed by 3 bases and 1 base, with 11 bases remaining between them. Per the germline V gene, CDR1 is MNHEY and CDR2 is SMNVEV (reference sequence). The CDR3 spells CASSFGFFGTDTQYF. The CDR3 DNA follows: TGTGCCAGCAGTTTTGGCTTCTTTGGCACAGATACGCAGTATTTT.

The J gene is TRBJ2-7, the V gene TRBV6-5; D is possibly TRBD1 (7 bases). This CDR3 region has 14 residues. V was shortened by 2 bases and J by 4 bases, with 12 bases between the two germline ends. Germline assignment: CDR1 MNHEY and CDR2 SVGAGI. The CDR3 spells CASSYGQGGYEQYF. CDR3 DNA sequence: TGTGCCAGCAGTTACGGGCAGGGGGGATACGAGCAGTACTTC.

This chain links TRBV7-8 with TRBJ1-2; D not resolved. Germline CDR1 SGHVS, CDR2 FQNEAQ. CDR3 size: 15 residues. V lost 1 base, J lost 0 bases, and 9 bases lay in between. CDR3 region: CASSLVAQTNYGYTF. The CDR3 DNA reads TGTGCCAGCAGCTTAGTAGCGCAAACTAACTATGGCTACACCTTC. The full variable domain, in which reference TRBV7-8 and TRBJ1-2 provide the parts outside the CDR3, is GAGVSQSPRYKVAKRGQDVALRCDPISGHVSLFWYQQALGQGPEFLTYFQNEAQLDKSGLPSDRFFAERPEGSVSTLKIQRTQQEDSAVYLCASSLVAQTNYGYTFGSGTRLTVV.

The J gene is TRBJ2-2, the V gene TRBV27; 7 bases map to TRBD1. V was clipped by 5 bases and J by 4 bases; unmatched bases: 7. This CDR3 region has 15 residues. Looked up from germline, CDR1 is MNHEY and CDR2 is SMNVEV (reference sequence). CDR3 region: CASSLRGIGTGELFF. The CDR3 nucleotides read TGTGCCAGCAGTCTCAGGGGGATTGGCACCGGGGAGCTGTTTTTT.